This T cell receptor beta chain was identified during a study of cytomegalovirus exposure and HLA in healthy donors. Overall study results and limits: A missense DCLRE1C variant was associated with V- and J-gene trimming of TCR beta chains in a later analysis, and an independent cohort replicated the association.

The V end lost 8 bases, the J end lost 7 bases, and 22 bases lay between the germline ends. The germline V gene has CDR1 SNHLY and CDR2 FYNNEI. The CDR3 is 15 residues long. This clone was seen only once. What it binds is not known. This PCR relied on a set of 60 Vbeta primers and 13 Jbeta primers. The repertoire was sequenced with immunoSEQ multiplex PCR; TCRdb's copy has only in-frame clones and lacks some. The repertoire consists of 150,000 or so clones, with 70% to 90% occurring once and the leading ten covering about 10%. V and J are TRBV2 and TRBJ2-3; D might be TRBD2 (7 bases). The specimen sequenced was PBMCs. This TCR was sampled from a man between 18 and 35 years old in good health and CMV-seropositive. The CDR3 loop reads CASGGRGSGSHTQYF. In nucleotides, the CDR3 is TGTGCCAGCGGGGGGAGGGGGTCCGGGTCACATACGCAGTATTTT.